The entry below describes one T cell receptor beta chain. Its antigen remains unknown. This entry comes from a study of T cells and Merkel cell carcinoma outcomes. Findings of the study overall: In Merkel cell carcinoma, repertoire and T-cell density reportedly predicted outcomes.

The CDR3 has 11 amino acids. Trimming cost V 10 bases and J 0 bases, with 7 bases left between them. Germline V lookup: CDR1 MDHEN, CDR2 SYDVKM. This table comes from immunoSEQ multiplex PCR, and its TCRdb copy is limited to in-frame clones, with some not included. The repertoire consists of some 16,000 clones, with around 81% occurring once and the leading ten covering around 10%. Sequencing input: tumor tissue from Merkel cell carcinoma. The clonotype was recovered from a human donor with Merkel cell carcinoma. The chain couples TRBV28 to TRBJ2-7, with a tentative D call TRBD2 (5 bases). Here the CDR3 DNA reads TGTGCCACGGACTCCTCCTACGAGCAGTACTTC. Protein product: CATDSSYEQYF.